These 10 T cell receptor beta chains were sequenced from one sample in a study of T cell responses to AZD1222 COVID-19 vaccine. Data came from immunoSEQ multiplex PCR; TCRdb stores just in-frame clones and leaves some out. The sample gives tens of thousands of clones, about 93% of which show up once; 3.1% is in the top ten. Sequencing used peripheral blood, obtained 28 days after the second AZD1222 dose. The receptors stem from an adult who received the AZD1222 COVID-19 vaccine.

V and J are TRBV2 and TRBJ2-2, with D unresolved. This CDR3 has 16 amino acids. V lost 4 bases, J lost 0 bases, and 12 bases lay in between. Germline-derived CDR1 and CDR2 are SNHLY and FYNNEI. The DNA of the CDR3 is TGTGCCAGCAGTGTCGCACTTACCGCGAACACCGGGGAGCTGTTTTTT. Translation gives CASSVALTANTGELFF.

The chain employs TRBV7-8 and TRBJ2-7, with TRBD1 matching 7 bases. This CDR3 has 13 residues. CDR1 and CDR2 from the germline V gene are SGHVS and FQNEAQ. Unmatched junction bases numbered 1, after V lost 2 bases and J lost 3 bases. The chain's CDR3 is CASSLRTGYEQYF. DNA of the CDR3: TGTGCCAGCAGCTTACGGACAGGCTACGAGCAGTACTTC.

The J gene is TRBJ2-1, the V gene TRBV2; D possibly matches TRBD1 or TRBD2 (5 bases each). V was cut by 8 bases and J by 16 bases, with 24 bases left in between. CDR1 SNHLY and CDR2 FYNNEI come from the germline V gene. CDR3 length: 13 residues. The CDR3 spells CASHGAVTSQLFF. CDR3 nucleotide sequence: TGTGCCAGCCACGGGGCGGTGACCAGCCAACTCTTCTTC.

The rearrangement uses TRBV7-3 and TRBJ2-3; TRBD1 matches at 11 bases. The CDR3 runs to 17 residues. CDR1 SGHTA and CDR2 FQGTGA come from the germline V gene. With V trimmed by 4 bases and J by 0 bases, 6 bases remained unmatched. In nucleotides, the CDR3 is TGTGCCAGCAGCTCAACGGGGACAGGGGGAAGCACAGATACGCAGTATTTT. This sequence encodes CASSSTGTGGSTDTQYF.

The V call is TRBV30, the J call TRBJ1-4, with a tentative D call TRBD1 (5 bases). Germline CDR1 reads GTSNPN; CDR2 reads SVGIG (reference sequence). The CDR3 sequence is 14 residues long. Deletions cut 4 bases from V and 5 bases from J, with 14 bases between. CDR3 coding DNA: TGTGCCTGGAACCGGGGGGGATGGAATGAAAAACTGTTTTTT. The encoded protein is CAWNRGGWNEKLFF.

This sequence joins TRBV19 and TRBJ1-1; D call uncertain. Germline V gives CDR1 LNHDA, CDR2 SQIVND (reference sequence). The ends were cut back, 8 bases at V and 0 bases at J, with 10 bases in the middle. This CDR3 comprises 13 residues. The CDR3 sequence: CASGPLLNTEAFF. The CDR3, as DNA: TGTGCCAGTGGACCTCTTTTGAACACTGAAGCTTTCTTT.

The rearrangement uses TRBV28 and TRBJ1-5, with unresolved D. Trimming removed 3 bases at V and 4 bases at J, with 7 bases between. The CDR3 is 13 residues long. Germline CDR1 MDHEN, CDR2 SYDVKM. CDR3 in DNA: TGTGCCAGCAGTTTTGGTGTGAATCAGCCCCAGCATTTT. As protein: CASSFGVNQPQHF. Looking up the rest from reference TRBV28 and TRBJ1-5 gives the full variable domain: DVKVTQSSRYLVKRTGEKVFLECVQDMDHENMFWYRQDPGLGLRLIYFSYDVKMKEKGDIPEGYSVSREKKERFSLILESASTNQTSMYLCASSFGVNQPQHFGDGTRLSIL.

The chain links TRBV7-3 to TRBJ2-7, with TRBD1 as a possible D gene (6 bases). Trimming cost V 9 bases and J 3 bases, with 21 bases left between them. Germline V CDR1 and CDR2: SGHTA, FQGTGA. The CDR3 is 15 residues long. DNA of the CDR3: TGTGCCAGGAGAAATTTACGGGGACAACGCTACGAGCAGTACTTC. Protein: CARRNLRGQRYEQYF.

This chain uses TRBV7-9 with TRBJ2-7, with D hard to call. CDR1 is SEHNR and CDR2 is FQNEAQ in the germline V gene (reference sequence). The CDR3 is 13 residues long. Trimming stripped 1 base from V and 4 bases from J, with 8 bases between. CDR3 in amino acids: CASSLVEAYEQYF. Here the CDR3 DNA reads TGTGCCAGCAGCTTAGTCGAAGCTTACGAGCAGTACTTC.

V gene TRBV5-6 combines with J gene TRBJ2-5; D call uncertain. The ends were cut back, 0 bases at V and 3 bases at J, with 9 bases in the middle. The V gene's germline CDR1 is SGHDT and CDR2 YYEEEE. The CDR3 totals 14 residues. CDR3 in DNA: TGTGCCAGCAGCTTGGTGTCGCCAGAAGAGACCCAGTACTTC. Its translation: CASSLVSPEETQYF.